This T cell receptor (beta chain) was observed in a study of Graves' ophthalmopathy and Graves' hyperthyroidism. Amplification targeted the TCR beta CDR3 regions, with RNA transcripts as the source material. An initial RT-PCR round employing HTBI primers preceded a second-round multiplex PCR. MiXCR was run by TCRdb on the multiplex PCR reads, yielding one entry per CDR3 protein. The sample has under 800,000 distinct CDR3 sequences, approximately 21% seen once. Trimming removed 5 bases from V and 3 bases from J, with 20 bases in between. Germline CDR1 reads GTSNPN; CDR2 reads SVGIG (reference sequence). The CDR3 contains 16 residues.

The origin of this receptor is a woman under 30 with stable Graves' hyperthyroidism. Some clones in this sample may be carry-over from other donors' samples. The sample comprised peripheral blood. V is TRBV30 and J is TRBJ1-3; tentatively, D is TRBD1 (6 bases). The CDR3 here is CAWGFSSGAVGNTIYF. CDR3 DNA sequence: TGTGCCTGGGGATTCTCGTCGGGGGCGGTTGGAAACACCATATATTTT. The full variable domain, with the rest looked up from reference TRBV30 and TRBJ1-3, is SQTIHQWPATLVQPVGSPLSLECTVEGTSNPNLYWYRQAAGRGLQLLFYSVGIGQISSEVPQNLSASRPQDRQFILSSKKLLLSDSGFYLCAWGFSSGAVGNTIYFGEGSWLTVV.